The 9 T cell receptor beta chains reported below all come from one sample, sequenced in a study of blood T cell repertoires in COVID-19. The assay was immunoSEQ multiplex PCR, and TCRdb's table has in-frame clones only and misses some. The profile shows more than 15,000 clones, 75% to 90% of them singletons. Sequencing was done on a sample of peripheral blood. The origin of the receptors is an elderly man with active or convalescent COVID-19.

V usage is TRBV30 and J usage is TRBJ2-3; D ambiguous. CDR1 GTSNPN and CDR2 SVGIG come from the germline V gene (reference sequence). Trimming removed 0 bases from V and 6 bases from J, with 7 bases in between. The CDR3 is 12 amino acids. CDR3 region: CAWSVNGDTQYF. In nucleotides, the CDR3 is TGTGCCTGGAGTGTAAACGGTGATACGCAGTATTTT.

V usage is TRBV6-4 and J usage is TRBJ2-1, with D tentatively TRBD1 (5 bases). The CDR3 consists of 15 residues. V was shortened by 0 bases and J by 5 bases, with 11 bases between the two germline ends. CDR1 and CDR2 (germline): MRHNA, SNTAGT. CDR3 residues: CASSDSPGQNNEQFF. In DNA form, the CDR3 reads TGTGCCAGCAGTGACTCCCCAGGGCAGAACAATGAGCAGTTCTTC.

This chain uses TRBV5-1 with TRBJ1-6; D is ambiguous. The CDR3 consists of 17 residues. CDR1 SGHRS and CDR2 YFSETQ come from the germline V gene. Trimming took 3 bases from V and 7 from J, leaving 20 bases between them. The CDR3 loop reads CASSSTGSWFQNSPLHF. CDR3 DNA sequence: TGCGCCAGCAGCTCGACGGGGTCTTGGTTTCAGAATTCACCCCTCCACTTT.

V and J are TRBV5-1 and TRBJ1-5; a possible D gene is TRBD1 (5 bases). The CDR3 spans 14 residues. V dropped 5 bases and J dropped 0 bases, with 9 bases sitting between them. Germline CDR1 is SGHRS and CDR2 is YFSETQ. The CDR3 sequence is CASSSGDSNQPQHF. The CDR3 nucleotides are TGCGCCAGCAGTTCGGGGGATAGCAATCAGCCCCAGCATTTT. Variable domain in full (rest from reference TRBV5-1 and TRBJ1-5): KAGVTQTPRYLIKTRGQQVTLSCSPISGHRSVSWYQQTPGQGLQFLFEYFSETQRNKGNFPGRFSGRQFSNSRSEMNVSTLELGDSALYLCASSSGDSNQPQHFGDGTRLSIL.

The genes are TRBV11-2 and TRBJ2-2; 10 nucleotides line up with TRBD2. CDR3 length: 15 residues. Germline trimming cut 5 bases from V and 6 bases from J; bases unmatched to any gene: 6. Germline V gene sequence: CDR1 SGHAT, CDR2 FQNNGV. The CDR3 region is CASSPFSGGSGELFF. CDR3 sequence (DNA): TGTGCCAGCAGCCCATTTAGCGGGGGGTCCGGGGAGCTGTTTTTT. Full variable domain (outside the CDR3, taken from reference TRBV11-2 and TRBJ2-2): EAGVAQSPRYKIIEKRQSVAFWCNPISGHATLYWYQQILGQGPKLLIQFQNNGVVDDSQLPKDRFSAERLKGVDSTLKIQPAKLEDSAVYLCASSPFSGGSGELFFGEGSRLTVL.

The chain combines TRBV5-6 with TRBJ2-2; the D gene is possibly TRBD2 (6 bases). Trimming removed 3 bases at V and 5 bases at J, with 17 bases between. CDR3 size: 16 residues. In germline, CDR1 is SGHDT, CDR2 YYEEEE. CDR3 protein: CASSSPTGVHTGELFF. The CDR3 DNA is TGTGCCAGCAGCTCCCCTACGGGGGTCCATACCGGGGAGCTGTTTTTT.

J is TRBJ2-7 and V is TRBV5-4; 7 bases line up with TRBD2. Germline V CDR1 and CDR2: SGHNT, YYREEE (reference sequence). This CDR3 region has 13 residues. V shed 4 bases and J 3 bases; nucleotides not matched to a gene: 4. The CDR3 DNA is TGTGCCAGCAGCCCCGGGACTAACTACGAGCAGTACTTC. This encodes CASSPGTNYEQYF.

The rearrangement joins TRBV2 to TRBJ1-2; 9 bases are shared with TRBD1. Looked up from germline, CDR1 is SNHLY and CDR2 is FYNNEI. Losses at the gene ends were 6 bases for V and 6 bases for J; bases not matched to a gene: 8. This CDR3 is 14 amino acids long. The CDR3 region is CASSLDRGGDGYTF. CDR3 DNA: TGTGCCAGCAGCCTGGACAGGGGAGGAGATGGCTACACCTTC.

This rearrangement joins TRBV4-1 to TRBJ1-1, with no clear D. CDR3 size: 12 residues. Germline CDR1 and CDR2: MGHRA and YSYEKL. V gave up 0 bases and J gave up 9 bases, with 8 bases separating them. The CDR3 DNA reads TGCGCCAGCAGCCAAGAGGGCTCTAAAGCTTTCTTT. Translated: CASSQEGSKAFF.